The next 25 T cell receptor beta chains were all read from a single sample in a study of control samples from healthy donors and cancer patients. Assay used: immunoSEQ multiplex PCR; TCRdb lists only in-frame clones, some missing. In the table there are about 160,000 clones, 85% to 90% of which are singletons. Sequencing was done on a sample of blood. These receptors all stem from a man between 25 and 39 years old in good health.

This sequence joins TRBV5-1 and TRBJ2-1; D unclear. Deletions cut 0 bases from V and 0 bases from J, with 4 bases between. The CDR3 length is 14 residues. Germline V gene sequence: CDR1 SGHRS, CDR2 YFSETQ. CDR3 sequence: CASSLEYSYNEQFF. Written as DNA, the CDR3 is TGCGCCAGCAGCTTGGAGTACTCCTACAATGAGCAGTTCTTC.

The CDR3 DNA sequence: TGTGCCAGCTCCCCCCAGGAGGGCAAAAACATTCAGTACTTC. Protein product: CASSPQEGKNIQYF. The chain carries TRBV18 and TRBJ2-4, with D possibly TRBD2 on 6 matching bases. Deletions cut 6 bases from V and 3 bases from J, with 12 bases between. The germline gives CDR1 KGHSH, CDR2 LQKENI. The CDR3 loop spans 14 amino acids.

The chain carries TRBV7-9 and TRBJ2-7; D remains ambiguous. Germline CDR1 and CDR2: SEHNR and FQNEAQ (reference sequence). The CDR3 runs to 15 residues. The V end was cut by 1 base, the J end by 4 bases, with 14 bases between. The CDR3 sequence is CASSLGAGWSYEQYF. Written as DNA, the CDR3 is TGTGCCAGCAGCTTAGGGGCAGGATGGAGTTACGAGCAGTACTTC.

The chain uses TRBV5-6 and TRBJ2-7, with a possible D match to TRBD2 (6 bases). This CDR3 has 14 residues. Germline V lookup: CDR1 SGHDT, CDR2 YYEEEE. V lost 4 bases, J lost 2 bases, and 13 bases lay in between. The CDR3 here is CASSPEGRAYEQYF. The CDR3 coding sequence is TGTGCCAGCAGCCCGGAGGGACGGGCCTACGAGCAGTACTTC.

This chain joins TRBV2 and TRBJ2-2, with D perhaps assigned TRBD1 or TRBD2 (6 bases each). Germline CDR1 reads SNHLY; CDR2 reads FYNNEI. The CDR3 length is 15 residues. Deletions cut 6 bases from V and 0 bases from J, with 11 bases between. The CDR3, as DNA: TGTGCCAGCAGAGGGGGGCCCGCGAACACCGGGGAGCTGTTTTTT. Translated, it gives CASRGGPANTGELFF.

The rearrangement uses TRBV25-1 and TRBJ1-1; possibly TRBD1 for D (5 bases). V lost 6 bases and J lost 1, with 15 bases in between. Germline loops: CDR1 MGHDK, CDR2 SYGVNS. CDR3 length: 15 amino acids. The CDR3 coding sequence is TGTGCCAGCAGACTAAGGGACGGAGGGAACACTGAAGCTTTCTTT. It yields the protein CASRLRDGGNTEAFF.

The gene calls are TRBV7-9 and TRBJ2-5; D may be TRBD1 or TRBD2 (6 bases each). V was clipped by 1 base and J by 5 bases, with 11 bases between them. This CDR3 has 14 amino acids. Germline V CDR1 and CDR2: SEHNR, FQNEAQ (reference sequence). CDR3 in amino acids: CASSLEGGGETQYF. DNA of the CDR3: TGTGCCAGCAGCTTAGAGGGGGGCGGGGAGACCCAGTACTTC.

This chain links TRBV6-2 or TRBV6-3 with TRBJ1-5; D may be TRBD1 (6 bases). CDR1 and CDR2 (germline): MNHEY, SVGEGT. The CDR3 spans 14 residues. Trimming left V 2 bases short and J 9 bases short, with 14 bases between. The CDR3 region has the DNA TGTGCCAGCAGTTACGAAGGGGGAGGCCGGCCCCAGCATTTT. This encodes CASSYEGGGRPQHF.

In this sample, this clone turned up a few times. The chain recombines TRBV18 with TRBJ1-6; the D is unclear. The ends were cut back, 2 bases at V and 8 bases at J, with 7 bases in the middle. Germline assignment: CDR1 KGHSH and CDR2 LQKENI. CDR3 length: 13 amino acids. The CDR3 DNA sequence: TGTGCCAGCTCACCAATCGGGGATTCACCCCTCCACTTT. It translates to CASSPIGDSPLHF. Complete variable domain (other parts from reference TRBV18 and TRBJ1-6): NAGVMQNPRHLVRRRGQEARLRCSPMKGHSHVYWYRQLPEEGLKFMVYLQKENIIDESGMPKERFSAEFPKEGPSILRIQQVVRGDSAAYFCASSPIGDSPLHFGNGTRLTVT.

CDR3 region: CASSDLTPGNTIYF. The CDR3, as DNA: TGCGCCAGCAGCGACCTTACCCCTGGAAACACCATATATTTT. The V gene is TRBV5-1, the J gene TRBJ1-3; no clear D. V dropped 4 bases and J dropped 2 bases, with 10 bases sitting between them. The CDR3 sequence is 14 residues long. The V gene's germline CDR1 is SGHRS and CDR2 YFSETQ. Using reference TRBV5-1 and TRBJ1-3 for the parts outside the CDR3, the full variable domain is KAGVTQTPRYLIKTRGQQVTLSCSPISGHRSVSWYQQTPGQGLQFLFEYFSETQRNKGNFPGRFSGRQFSNSRSEMNVSTLELGDSALYLCASSDLTPGNTIYFGEGSWLTVV.

V gene TRBV18 combines with J gene TRBJ2-4, with D tentatively TRBD1 (6 bases). CDR1 is KGHSH, CDR2 LQKENI, per germline. V shed 0 bases and J shed 0 bases, with 6 bases lying between them. The CDR3 contains 15 residues. CDR3 in amino acids: CASSPPGAAKNIQYF. As DNA, the CDR3 is TGTGCCAGCTCACCACCGGGGGCAGCCAAAAACATTCAGTACTTC.

This clone was picked up one time. The rearrangement joins TRBV7-7 to TRBJ2-2, with 11 bases that match TRBD1. The CDR3 consists of 16 residues. CDR1 and CDR2 (germline): SSHAT, FNYEAQ (reference sequence). V trimming: 5 bases; J trimming: 7 bases; junction bases outside the gene matches: 9. The CDR3 DNA is TGTGCCAGCAGCCCGGGACAGGGGGAAGTTGTCGGGGAGCTGTTTTTT. This gives the protein CASSPGQGEVVGELFF. Using reference TRBV7-7 and TRBJ2-2 for the parts outside the CDR3, the full variable domain is GAGVSQSPRYKVTKRGQDVTLRCDPISSHATLYWYQQALGQGPEFLTYFNYEAQPDKSGLPSDRFSAERPEGSISTLTIQRTEQRDSAMYRCASSPGQGEVVGELFFGEGSRLTVL.

The chain couples TRBV19 to TRBJ1-1, with 8 nucleotides matching TRBD1. The V segment lost 1 base and the J segment 3 bases; nucleotides outside the gene matches: 10. Germline V gene lookup returns CDR1 LNHDA and CDR2 SQIVND (reference sequence). The CDR3 has 17 residues. Here the CDR3 reads CASSIGSWTGPYTEAFF. The DNA for the CDR3 is TGTGCCAGTAGTATAGGTAGCTGGACAGGGCCCTACACTGAAGCTTTCTTT.

The V gene is TRBV14, the J gene TRBJ2-1; 11 bases are shared with TRBD1. CDR1 and CDR2 from the germline V gene are SGHDN and FVKESK. The CDR3 extends over 15 amino acids. V lost 3 bases, J lost 8 bases, and 6 bases stayed unmatched. CDR3 sequence reads: CASSHGTGGVYEQFF. CDR3 nucleotides: TGTGCCAGCAGCCACGGGACAGGGGGTGTCTATGAGCAGTTCTTC.

The chain couples TRBV7-2 to TRBJ1-5; weak D call: TRBD1 (5 bases). Germline CDR1 is SGHTA and CDR2 is FQGNSA. There are 14 residues in the CDR3. Trimming stripped 1 base from V and 7 bases from J, with 11 bases between. The CDR3 here is CASSLGRDGQPQHF. The CDR3 region has the DNA TGTGCCAGCAGCTTAGGCAGGGATGGACAGCCCCAGCATTTT.

The genes are TRBV4-3 and TRBJ2-1; weak D call: TRBD1 (6 bases). The CDR3 sequence is 14 residues long. Trimming took off 0 bases at V and 6 bases at J, with 9 bases between the two ends. The germline V gene has CDR1 LGHNA and CDR2 YSLEER. The CDR3 is CASSQEWGPNEQFF. The DNA of the CDR3 is TGCGCCAGCAGCCAAGAATGGGGGCCCAATGAGCAGTTCTTC.

This chain joins TRBV6-1 and TRBJ2-5, with D possibly being TRBD1 (6 bases). The CDR3 consists of 16 residues. Germline V lookup: CDR1 MNHNS, CDR2 SASEGT. V was shortened by 2 bases and J by 4 bases, with 17 bases between the two germline ends. Here the CDR3 reads CASSEQVGAGGETQYF. CDR3 DNA sequence: TGTGCCAGCAGTGAACAGGTGGGGGCTGGAGGAGAGACCCAGTACTTC.

CDR3 nucleotides: TGCAGTGCTAGTAGGCTGGGACTAGCGGGGACCTACAATGAGCAGTTCTTC. It specifies CSASRLGLAGTYNEQFF. The rearrangement links TRBV20-1 to TRBJ2-1; TRBD2 agrees at 13 bases. Unmatched junction bases numbered 7, after V lost 3 bases and J lost 2 bases. This CDR3 spans 17 amino acids. Germline assignment: CDR1 DFQATT and CDR2 SNEGSKA (reference sequence).

This clone was seen a handful of times. The chain links TRBV29-1 to TRBJ1-2; weak D call: TRBD1 (5 bases). The CDR3 runs to 13 residues. The germline V and J ends were trimmed by 7 bases and 4 bases, with 16 bases remaining between them. Germline V CDR1 and CDR2: SQVTM, ANQGSEA. CDR3 protein: CSGGTPGPYGYTF. The CDR3 DNA sequence: TGCAGCGGGGGGACTCCGGGTCCCTATGGCTACACCTTC.

The genes are TRBV29-1 and TRBJ1-1; TRBD1 is a possible D gene (6 bases). Germline V gene sequence: CDR1 SQVTM, CDR2 ANQGSEA. The CDR3 runs 12 residues. Trimming removed 4 bases at V and 5 bases at J, with 11 bases between. The CDR3 DNA follows: TGCAGCGTTGTCAGGGGAGTGACTGAAGCTTTCTTT. Amino acids: CSVVRGVTEAFF.

The V and J genes are TRBV3-1 (or the pseudogene TRBV3-2) and TRBJ1-2; no firm D call. Trimming left V 1 base short and J 8 bases short, with 8 bases between. This CDR3 region has 12 residues. Germline V gene lookup returns CDR1 LGHDT and CDR2 YNNKEL (reference sequence). The DNA for the CDR3 is TGTGCCAGCAGCCAAGCAAGCGGAGGCTACACCTTC. Protein sequence: CASSQASGGYTF.

This chain uses TRBV6-2 or TRBV6-3 with TRBJ1-5, with D unresolved. CDR1 MNHEY and CDR2 SVGEGT come from the germline V gene. V was clipped by 0 bases and J by 4 bases, with 7 bases between them. The CDR3 loop spans 14 amino acids. For the CDR3, the DNA is TGTGCCAGCAGTTACTCGAGGGCGAATCAGCCCCAGCATTTT. It encodes CASSYSRANQPQHF.

The gene calls are TRBV16 and TRBJ1-4; D not resolved. Trimming took 0 bases from V and 7 from J, leaving 15 bases between them. CDR3 length: 16 residues. Germline V CDR1 and CDR2: KGHSY, FQNENV. CDR3 in amino acids: CASSQSATGWGEKLFF. DNA of the CDR3: TGTGCCAGCAGCCAATCCGCTACGGGTTGGGGTGAAAAACTGTTTTTT.

V is TRBV10-3 and J is TRBJ2-1; D gene ambiguous. Germline CDR1 is ENHRY and CDR2 is SYGVKD. CDR3 size: 12 residues. Between the trimmed V and J ends, which lost 5 bases and 0 bases, there was a span of 2 bases. CDR3 in DNA: TGTGCCATCAGTAGCTCCTACAATGAGCAGTTCTTC. This gives the protein CAISSSYNEQFF.

V and J are TRBV9 and TRBJ2-1, with D possibly being TRBD2 (7 bases). This CDR3 contains 16 residues. Looked up from germline, CDR1 is SGDLS and CDR2 is YYNGEE. Trimming stripped 4 bases from V and 4 bases from J, with 18 bases between. The CDR3 loop is CASSPAGRGPYNEQFF. CDR3 nucleotides: TGTGCCAGCAGCCCCGCCGGGCGGGGGCCGTACAATGAGCAGTTCTTC.